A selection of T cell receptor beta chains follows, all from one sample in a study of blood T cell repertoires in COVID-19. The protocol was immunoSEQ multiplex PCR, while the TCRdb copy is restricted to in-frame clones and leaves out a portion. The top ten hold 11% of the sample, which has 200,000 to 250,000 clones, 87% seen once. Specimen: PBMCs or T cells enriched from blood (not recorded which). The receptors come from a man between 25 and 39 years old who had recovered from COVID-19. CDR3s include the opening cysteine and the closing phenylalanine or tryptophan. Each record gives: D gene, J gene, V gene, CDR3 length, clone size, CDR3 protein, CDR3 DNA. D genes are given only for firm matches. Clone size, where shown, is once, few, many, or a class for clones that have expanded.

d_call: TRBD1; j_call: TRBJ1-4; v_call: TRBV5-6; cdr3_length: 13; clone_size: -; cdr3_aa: CASSRDRGEKLFF; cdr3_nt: TGTGCCAGCAGTCGGGACAGGGGCGAAAAACTGTTTTTT
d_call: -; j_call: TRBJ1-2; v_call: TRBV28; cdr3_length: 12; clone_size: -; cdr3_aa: CASSSSVRGYTF; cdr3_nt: TGTGCCAGCAGTAGTTCCGTCCGGGGCTACACCTTC
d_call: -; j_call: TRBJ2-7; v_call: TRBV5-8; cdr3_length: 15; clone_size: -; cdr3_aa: CASSTRARGLHEQYF; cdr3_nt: TGTGCCAGCAGCACCCGAGCCAGGGGTTTACACGAGCAGTACTTC
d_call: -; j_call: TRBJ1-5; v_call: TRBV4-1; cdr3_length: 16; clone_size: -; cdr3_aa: CASSQELDLRRQPQHF; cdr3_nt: TGCGCCAGCAGCCAAGAACTAGACTTGCGTCGTCAGCCCCAGCATTTT
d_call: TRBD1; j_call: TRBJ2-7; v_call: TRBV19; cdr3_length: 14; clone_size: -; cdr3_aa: CASKDRVSSYEQYF; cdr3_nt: TGTGCCAGTAAAGACAGGGTCTCCTCCTACGAGCAGTACTTC
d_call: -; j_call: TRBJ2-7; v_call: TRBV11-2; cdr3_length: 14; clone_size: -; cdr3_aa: CASSLGNRFREQYF; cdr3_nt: TGTGCCAGCAGCCTCGGTAACAGGTTCCGCGAGCAGTACTTC
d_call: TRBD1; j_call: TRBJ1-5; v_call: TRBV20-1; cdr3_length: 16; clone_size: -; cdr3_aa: CSASAGVGTENQPQHF; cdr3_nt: TGCAGTGCTAGTGCCGGAGTCGGGACAGAGAATCAGCCCCAGCATTTT
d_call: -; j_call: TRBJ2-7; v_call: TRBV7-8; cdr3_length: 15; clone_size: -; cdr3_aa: CASRPRLGELREQYF; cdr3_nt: TGTGCCAGCAGACCGAGACTAGGGGAGCTTCGCGAGCAGTACTTC
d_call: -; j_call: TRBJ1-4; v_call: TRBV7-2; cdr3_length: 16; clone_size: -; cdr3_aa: CASSLVSGATNEKLFF; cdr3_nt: TGTGCCAGCAGCTTAGTGTCGGGGGCAACTAATGAAAAACTGTTTTTT
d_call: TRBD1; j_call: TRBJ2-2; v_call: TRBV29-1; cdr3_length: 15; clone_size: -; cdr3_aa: CSVLGMTGVTGELFF; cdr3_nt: TGCAGCGTTTTAGGGATGACAGGGGTCACCGGGGAGCTGTTTTTT
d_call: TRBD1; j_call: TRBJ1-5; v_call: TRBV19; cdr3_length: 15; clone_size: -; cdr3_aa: CASRPTGQLNQPQHF; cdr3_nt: TGTGCCAGTAGACCCACGGGACAGCTCAATCAGCCCCAGCATTTT
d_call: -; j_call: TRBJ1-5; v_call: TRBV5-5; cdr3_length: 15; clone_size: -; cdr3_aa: CASSLLSGTAGPQHF; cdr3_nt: TGTGCCAGCAGCTTGTTGAGCGGCACCGCGGGGCCCCAGCATTTT
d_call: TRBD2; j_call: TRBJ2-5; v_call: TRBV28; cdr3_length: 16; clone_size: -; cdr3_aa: CASRGAGGRQGETQYF; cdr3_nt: TGTGCCAGCAGGGGAGCGGGAGGACGACAAGGGGAGACCCAGTACTTC
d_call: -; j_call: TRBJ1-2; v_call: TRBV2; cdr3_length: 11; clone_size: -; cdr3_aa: CASDRDYGYTF; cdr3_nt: TGTGCCAGCGATCGCGACTATGGCTACACCTTC
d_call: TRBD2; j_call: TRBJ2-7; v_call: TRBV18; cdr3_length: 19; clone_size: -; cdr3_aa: CASSPGLAGGPHRLYEQYF; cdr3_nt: TGTGCCAGCTCACCCGGACTAGCGGGAGGGCCCCATAGGTTGTACGAGCAGTACTTC
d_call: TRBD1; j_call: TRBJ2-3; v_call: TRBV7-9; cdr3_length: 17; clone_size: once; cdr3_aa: CASSRRDRGYLKDTQYF; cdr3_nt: TGTGCCAGCAGCCGTCGGGACAGGGGGTACCTCAAAGATACGCAGTATTTT
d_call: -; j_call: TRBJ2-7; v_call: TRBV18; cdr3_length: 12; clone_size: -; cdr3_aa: CASSPGGYEQYF; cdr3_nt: TGTGCCAGCTCACCAGGAGGCTACGAGCAGTACTTC
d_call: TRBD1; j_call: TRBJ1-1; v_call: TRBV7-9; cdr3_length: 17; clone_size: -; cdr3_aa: CASSSDRVRGMGTEAFF; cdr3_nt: TGTGCCAGCAGCTCGGACAGGGTGAGAGGGATGGGGACTGAAGCTTTCTTT
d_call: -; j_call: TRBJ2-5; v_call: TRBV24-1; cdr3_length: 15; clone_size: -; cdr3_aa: CATSLKTGSQETQYF; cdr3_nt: TGTGCCACCAGCCTAAAAACAGGAAGCCAAGAGACCCAGTACTTC
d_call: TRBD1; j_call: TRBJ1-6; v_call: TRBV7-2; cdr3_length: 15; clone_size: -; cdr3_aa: CASSLETGSGSPLHF; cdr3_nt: TGTGCCAGCAGCTTAGAGACAGGGAGTGGTTCACCCCTCCACTTT
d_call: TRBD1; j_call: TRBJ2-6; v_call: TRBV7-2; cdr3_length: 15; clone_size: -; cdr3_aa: CASSLTGVGANVLTF; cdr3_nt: TGTGCCAGCAGCCTGACAGGGGTTGGGGCCAACGTCCTGACTTTC
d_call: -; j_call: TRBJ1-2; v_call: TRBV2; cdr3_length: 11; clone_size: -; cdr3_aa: CASRLRGGYTF; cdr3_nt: TGTGCCAGCAGACTTAGGGGGGGCTACACCTTC
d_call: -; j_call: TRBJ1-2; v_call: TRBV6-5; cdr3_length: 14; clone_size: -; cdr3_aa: CASSYSTANYGYTF; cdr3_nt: TGTGCCAGCAGTTACTCGACAGCTAACTATGGCTACACCTTC
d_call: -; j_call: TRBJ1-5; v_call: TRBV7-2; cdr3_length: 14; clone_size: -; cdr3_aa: CASSSSGEGQPQHF; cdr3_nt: TGTGCCAGCAGCTCTTCAGGGGAGGGCCAGCCCCAGCATTTT
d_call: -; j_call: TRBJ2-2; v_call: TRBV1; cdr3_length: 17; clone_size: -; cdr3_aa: CTSSQGLAGGRYGELFF; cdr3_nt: TGCACCAGCAGCCAAGGTCTAGCGGGGGGGCGGTACGGGGAGCTGTTTTTT
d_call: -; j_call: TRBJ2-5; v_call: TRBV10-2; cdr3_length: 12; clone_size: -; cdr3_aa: CASSESRETQYF; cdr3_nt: TGCGCCAGCAGTGAGTCCAGGGAGACCCAGTACTTC
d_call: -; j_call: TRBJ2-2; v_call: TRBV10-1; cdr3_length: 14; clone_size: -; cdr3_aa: CASSERVNTGELFF; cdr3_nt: TGCGCCAGCAGTGAGCGGGTCAACACCGGGGAGCTGTTTTTT
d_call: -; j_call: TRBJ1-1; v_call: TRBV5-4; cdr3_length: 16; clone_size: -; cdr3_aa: CASSSLGLFLNTEAFF; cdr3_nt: TGTGCCAGCAGCTCCCTGGGACTTTTTTTGAACACTGAAGCTTTCTTT
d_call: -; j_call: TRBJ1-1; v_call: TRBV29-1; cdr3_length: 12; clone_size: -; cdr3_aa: CSVGRSGTEAFF; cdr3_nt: TGCAGCGTGGGCAGGTCAGGGACTGAAGCTTTCTTT
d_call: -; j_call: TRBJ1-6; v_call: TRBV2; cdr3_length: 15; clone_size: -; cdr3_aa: CASRPQGQGTSPLHF; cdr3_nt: TGTGCCAGCAGACCCCAGGGACAAGGCACTTCACCCCTCCACTTT
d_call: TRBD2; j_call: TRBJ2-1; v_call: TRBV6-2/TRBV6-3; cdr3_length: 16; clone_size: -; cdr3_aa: CASSYSGTSGWDEQFF; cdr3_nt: TGTGCCAGCAGTTACTCGGGAACTAGCGGGTGGGATGAGCAGTTCTTC
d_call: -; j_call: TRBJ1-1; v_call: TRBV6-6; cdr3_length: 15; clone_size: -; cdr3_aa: CASRPGRRRATEAFF; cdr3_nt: TGTGCCAGCAGGCCAGGGAGGCGGAGGGCAACTGAAGCTTTCTTT
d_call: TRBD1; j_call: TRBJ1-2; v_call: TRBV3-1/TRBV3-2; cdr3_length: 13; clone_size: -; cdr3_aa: CASSQDRGHGYTF; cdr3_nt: TGTGCCAGCAGTCAGGACAGGGGGCACGGCTACACCTTC
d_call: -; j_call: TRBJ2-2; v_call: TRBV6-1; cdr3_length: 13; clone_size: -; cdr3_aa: CASSEQSTGELFF; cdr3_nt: TGTGCCAGCAGTGAACAGTCCACCGGGGAGCTGTTTTTT
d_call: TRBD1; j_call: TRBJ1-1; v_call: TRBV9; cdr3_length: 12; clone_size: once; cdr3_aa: CASSSTGARAFF; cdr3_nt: TGTGCCAGCAGCTCCACAGGGGCGAGGGCTTTCTTT
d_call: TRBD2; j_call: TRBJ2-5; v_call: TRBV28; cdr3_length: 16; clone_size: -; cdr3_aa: CASTRSSGRREETQYF; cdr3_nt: TGTGCCAGCACACGATCTAGCGGGAGACGTGAGGAGACCCAGTACTTC
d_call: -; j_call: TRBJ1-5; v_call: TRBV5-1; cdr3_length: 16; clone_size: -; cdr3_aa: CASSLDVAGLGQPQHF; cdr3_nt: TGCGCCAGCAGCTTGGATGTCGCAGGGCTGGGGCAGCCCCAGCATTTT
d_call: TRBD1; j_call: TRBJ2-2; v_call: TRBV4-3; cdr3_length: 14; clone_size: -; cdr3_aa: CASNYRGGTGELFF; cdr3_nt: TGCGCCAGCAACTACAGGGGCGGCACCGGGGAGCTGTTTTTT
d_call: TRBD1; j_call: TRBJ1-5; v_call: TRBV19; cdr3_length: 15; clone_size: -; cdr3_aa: CAGRDSYYSNQPQHF; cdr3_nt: TGTGCCGGACGGGACAGCTACTATAGCAATCAGCCCCAGCATTTT
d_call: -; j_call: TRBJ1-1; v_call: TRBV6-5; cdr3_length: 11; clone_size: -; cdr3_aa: CASSYLGEAFF; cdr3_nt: TGTGCCAGCAGTTACTTAGGAGAGGCTTTCTTT
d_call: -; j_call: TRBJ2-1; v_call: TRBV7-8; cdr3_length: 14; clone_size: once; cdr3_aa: CASLGAGASNEQFF; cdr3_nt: TGTGCCAGTCTCGGGGCGGGGGCCTCCAATGAGCAGTTCTTC